A single sample gave rise to the 8 T cell receptor beta chains below, sequenced in a study of cytomegalovirus exposure and HLA in healthy donors. Amplification used 60 Vbeta primers and 13 Jbeta primers. Profiling relied on immunoSEQ multiplex PCR, and the TCRdb table lists in-frame clones only, not all of them. The repertoire holds roughly 180,000 clones, with about 82% as singletons. The sequenced sample was PBMCs. The receptors shown here come from a woman under 30 in good health and CMV-seronegative.

This rearrangement joins TRBV28 to TRBJ2-3, with TRBD2 identical over 11 bases. CDR1 and CDR2 (germline): MDHEN, SYDVKM. The junction had 9 bases not matched to a gene; V was cut back by 5 bases and J by 5 bases. This CDR3 is built from 16 residues. CDR3 region: CASSISGRALRDTQYF. CDR3 sequence (DNA): TGTGCCAGCAGTATTAGCGGGAGGGCGTTGCGAGATACGCAGTATTTT.

This chain links TRBV7-2 with TRBJ1-2; the D is unclear. Deletions cut 3 bases from V and 8 bases from J, with 13 bases between. This CDR3 region has 13 residues. Germline loops: CDR1 SGHTA, CDR2 FQGNSA. This CDR3 is CASSFPALIGYTF. CDR3 DNA sequence: TGTGCCAGCAGCTTCCCTGCCCTAATCGGCTACACCTTC.

This clone was observed a single time. The rearrangement uses TRBV2 and TRBJ2-5, with 9 bases fitting TRBD1. V shed 7 bases, J shed 3 bases, and the junction held 6 bases outside the gene matches. Germline loops: CDR1 SNHLY, CDR2 FYNNEI. This CDR3 contains 14 residues. This CDR3 reads CASKAGTGKETQYF. CDR3 sequence (DNA): TGTGCCAGCAAAGCCGGGACAGGGAAAGAGACCCAGTACTTC. Complete variable domain (other parts from reference TRBV2 and TRBJ2-5): EPEVTQTPSHQVTQMGQEVILRCVPISNHLYFYWYRQILGQKVEFLVSFYNNEISEKSEIFDDQFSVERPDGSNFTLKIRSTKLEDSAMYFCASKAGTGKETQYFGPGTRLLVL.

CDR3 DNA sequence: TGTGCCATCAGTGAGTCGCCAGGGGATAGCAATCAGCCCCAGCATTTT. Its protein product is CAISESPGDSNQPQHF. This chain connects TRBV10-3 to TRBJ1-5, with D perhaps TRBD1 (6 bases). The CDR3 totals 16 residues. Per the germline V gene, CDR1 is ENHRY and CDR2 is SYGVKD. V lost 0 bases and J lost 0, with 9 bases in between.

This rearrangement joins TRBV6-5 to TRBJ1-3, with D possibly matching TRBD1 (5 bases). Trimming pared 1 base from V and 3 bases from J, leaving 10 bases between. Germline assignment: CDR1 MNHEY and CDR2 SVGAGI. CDR3 length: 15 amino acids. The CDR3 coding sequence is TGTGCCAGCAGTTACTATGGGGCTAATGGAAACACCATATATTTT. Amino acid sequence: CASSYYGANGNTIYF.

Only one count was recorded for this clone. This rearrangement joins TRBV18 to TRBJ1-1; 7 nucleotides align to TRBD1. Trimming cost V 4 bases and J 0 bases; bases outside gene matches: 5. The CDR3 consists of 15 residues. In germline, CDR1 is KGHSH, CDR2 LQKENI. CDR3 region: CASSHSDRLNTEAFF. CDR3 in DNA: TGTGCCAGCTCACACTCGGACAGGCTGAACACTGAAGCTTTCTTT.

The chain uses TRBV6-5 and TRBJ1-3; 9 bases fit TRBD1. Germline V gives CDR1 MNHEY, CDR2 SVGAGI. This CDR3 comprises 15 residues. Germline trimming cut 5 bases from V and 4 bases from J; bases unmatched to any gene: 6. The DNA of the CDR3 is TGTGCCAGCAGTATACAGGGGGCGTTGGGAAACACCATATATTTT. This translates into CASSIQGALGNTIYF.

The chain employs TRBV19 and TRBJ1-1; D is undetermined. This CDR3 region has 11 residues. CDR1 and CDR2 from the germline V gene are LNHDA and SQIVND (reference sequence). Trimming stripped 7 bases from V and 3 bases from J, with 6 bases between. CDR3 protein: CASTTYTEAFF. The DNA for the CDR3 is TGTGCCAGTACGACTTACACTGAAGCTTTCTTT.